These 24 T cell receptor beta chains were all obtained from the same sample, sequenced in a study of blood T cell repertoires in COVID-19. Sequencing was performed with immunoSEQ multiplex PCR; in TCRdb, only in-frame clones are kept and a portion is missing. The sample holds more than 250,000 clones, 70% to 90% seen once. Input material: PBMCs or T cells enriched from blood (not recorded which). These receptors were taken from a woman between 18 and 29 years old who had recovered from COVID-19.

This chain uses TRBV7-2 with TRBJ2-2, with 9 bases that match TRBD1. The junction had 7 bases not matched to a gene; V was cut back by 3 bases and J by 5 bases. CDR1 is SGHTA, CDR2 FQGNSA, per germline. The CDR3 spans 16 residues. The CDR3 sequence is CASSFPKGQGTGELFF. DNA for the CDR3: TGTGCCAGCAGCTTCCCGAAGGGACAGGGTACCGGGGAGCTGTTTTTT.

CDR3 in amino acids: CASSPFVGGDGNTIYF. The CDR3 coding sequence is TGCGCCAGCAGCCCCTTCGTGGGGGGTGATGGAAACACCATATATTTT. The V gene is TRBV5-1, the J gene TRBJ1-3; D perhaps matches TRBD1 (5 bases). This CDR3 spans 16 amino acids. Germline CDR1 is SGHRS and CDR2 is YFSETQ. The V and J ends lost 4 bases and 3 bases respectively, with 17 bases between them.

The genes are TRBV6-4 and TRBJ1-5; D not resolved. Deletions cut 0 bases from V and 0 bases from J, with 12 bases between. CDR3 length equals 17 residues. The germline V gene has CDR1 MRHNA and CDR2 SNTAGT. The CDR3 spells CASSDSGRHYSNQPQHF. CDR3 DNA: TGTGCCAGCAGTGACTCGGGTAGACATTATAGCAATCAGCCCCAGCATTTT.

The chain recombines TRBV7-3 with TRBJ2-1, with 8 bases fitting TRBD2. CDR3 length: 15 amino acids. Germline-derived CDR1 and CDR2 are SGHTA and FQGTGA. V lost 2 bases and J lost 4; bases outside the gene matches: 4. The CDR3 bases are TGTGCCAGCAGCTTACGGGGACTAGAGTACAATGAGCAGTTCTTC. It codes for CASSLRGLEYNEQFF.

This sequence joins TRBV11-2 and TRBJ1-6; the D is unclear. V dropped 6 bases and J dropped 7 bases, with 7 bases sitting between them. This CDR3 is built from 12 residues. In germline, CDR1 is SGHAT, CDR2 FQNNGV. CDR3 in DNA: TGTGCCAGCAGGGAGTCGAATTCACCCCTCCACTTT. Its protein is CASRESNSPLHF.

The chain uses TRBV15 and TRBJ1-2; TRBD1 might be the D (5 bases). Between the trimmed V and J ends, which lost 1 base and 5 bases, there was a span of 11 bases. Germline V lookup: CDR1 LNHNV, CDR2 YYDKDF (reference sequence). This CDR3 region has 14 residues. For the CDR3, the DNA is TGTGCCACCAGCAGAGTATCTGGGGGGTATGGCTACACCTTC. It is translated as CATSRVSGGYGYTF.

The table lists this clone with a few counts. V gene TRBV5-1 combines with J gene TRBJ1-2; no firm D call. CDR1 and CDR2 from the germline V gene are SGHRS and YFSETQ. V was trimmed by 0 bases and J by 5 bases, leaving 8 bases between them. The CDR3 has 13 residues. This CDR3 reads CASSLDSVYGYTF. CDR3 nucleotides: TGCGCCAGCAGCTTGGACAGTGTTTATGGCTACACCTTC. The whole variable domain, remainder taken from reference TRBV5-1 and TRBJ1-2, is KAGVTQTPRYLIKTRGQQVTLSCSPISGHRSVSWYQQTPGQGLQFLFEYFSETQRNKGNFPGRFSGRQFSNSRSEMNVSTLELGDSALYLCASSLDSVYGYTFGSGTRLTVV.

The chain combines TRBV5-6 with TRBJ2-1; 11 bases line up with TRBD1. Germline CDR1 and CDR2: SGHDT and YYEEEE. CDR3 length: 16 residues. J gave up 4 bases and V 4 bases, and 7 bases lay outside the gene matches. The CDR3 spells CASSVDRGRAYNEQFF. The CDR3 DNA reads TGTGCCAGCAGCGTGGACAGGGGGCGAGCATACAATGAGCAGTTCTTC.

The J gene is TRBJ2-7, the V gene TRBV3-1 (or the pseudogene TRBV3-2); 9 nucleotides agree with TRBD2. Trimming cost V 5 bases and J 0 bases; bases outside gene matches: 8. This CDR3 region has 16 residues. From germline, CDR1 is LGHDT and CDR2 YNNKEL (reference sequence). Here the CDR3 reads CASSDGLAPNSYEQYF. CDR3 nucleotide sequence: TGTGCCAGCAGCGACGGACTAGCGCCGAACTCCTACGAGCAGTACTTC.

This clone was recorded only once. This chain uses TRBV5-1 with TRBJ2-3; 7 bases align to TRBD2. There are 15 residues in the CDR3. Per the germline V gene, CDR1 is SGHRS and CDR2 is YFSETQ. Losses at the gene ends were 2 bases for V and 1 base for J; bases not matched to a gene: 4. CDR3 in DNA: TGCGCCAGCAGCTTCAGTACTAGCGGCACAGATACGCAGTATTTT. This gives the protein CASSFSTSGTDTQYF.

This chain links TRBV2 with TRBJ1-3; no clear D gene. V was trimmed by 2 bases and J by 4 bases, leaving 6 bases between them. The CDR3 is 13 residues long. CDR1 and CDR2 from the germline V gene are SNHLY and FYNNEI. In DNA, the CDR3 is TGTGCCAGCAGTGAAACAGTGGGAAACACCATATATTTT. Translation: CASSETVGNTIYF.

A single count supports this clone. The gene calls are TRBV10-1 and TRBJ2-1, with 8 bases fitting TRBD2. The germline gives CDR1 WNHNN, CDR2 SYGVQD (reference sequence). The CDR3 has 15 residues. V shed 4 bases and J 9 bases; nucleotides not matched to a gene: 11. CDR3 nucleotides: TGCGCCAGCAGTGCTCCTGGAGGACTAGCCGGTGAGCAGTTCTTC. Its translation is CASSAPGGLAGEQFF.

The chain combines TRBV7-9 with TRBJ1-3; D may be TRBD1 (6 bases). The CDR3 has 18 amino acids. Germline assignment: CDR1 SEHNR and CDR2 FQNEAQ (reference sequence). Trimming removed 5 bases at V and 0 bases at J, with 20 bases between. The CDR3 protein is CASSQKWDILSSGNTIYF. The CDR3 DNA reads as TGTGCCAGCAGCCAGAAATGGGACATTCTCAGCTCTGGAAACACCATATATTTT. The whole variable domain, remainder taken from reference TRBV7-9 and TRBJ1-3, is DTGVSQNPRHKITKRGQNVTFRCDPISEHNRLYWYRQTLGQGPEFLTYFQNEAQLEKSRLLSDRFSAERPKGSFSTLEIQRTEQGDSAMYLCASSQKWDILSSGNTIYFGEGSWLTVV.

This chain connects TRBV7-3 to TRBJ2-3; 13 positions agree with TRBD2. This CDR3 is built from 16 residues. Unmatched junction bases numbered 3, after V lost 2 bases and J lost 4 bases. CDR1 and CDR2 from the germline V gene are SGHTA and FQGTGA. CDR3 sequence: CASSLFGTSGADTQYF. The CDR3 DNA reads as TGTGCCAGCAGCTTATTCGGGACTAGCGGGGCAGATACGCAGTATTTT. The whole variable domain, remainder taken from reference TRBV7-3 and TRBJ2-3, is GAGVSQTPSNKVTEKGKYVELRCDPISGHTALYWYRQSLGQGPEFLIYFQGTGAADDSGLPNDRFFAVRPEGSVSTLKIQRTERGDSAVYLCASSLFGTSGADTQYFGPGTRLTVL.

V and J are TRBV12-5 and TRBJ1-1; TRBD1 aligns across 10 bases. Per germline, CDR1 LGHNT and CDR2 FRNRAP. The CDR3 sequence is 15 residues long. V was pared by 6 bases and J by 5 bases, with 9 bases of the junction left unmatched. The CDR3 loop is CASGPGTGVWTEAFF. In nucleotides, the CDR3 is TGTGCTAGTGGCCCCGGGACAGGGGTTTGGACTGAAGCTTTCTTT.

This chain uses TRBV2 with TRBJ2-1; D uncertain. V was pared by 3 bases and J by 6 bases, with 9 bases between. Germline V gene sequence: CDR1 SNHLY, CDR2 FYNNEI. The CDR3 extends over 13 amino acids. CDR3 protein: CASSEGRVNEQFF. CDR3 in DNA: TGTGCCAGCAGTGAGGGTCGGGTCAATGAGCAGTTCTTC.

CDR3 residues: CASSLGRFPNTEAFF. CDR3 bases: TGTGCCAGCAGCCTGGGGAGGTTTCCGAACACTGAAGCTTTCTTT. The chain combines TRBV3-1 (or the pseudogene TRBV3-2) with TRBJ1-1; D uncertain. V gave up 4 bases and J gave up 1 base, with 13 bases separating them. The CDR3 extends over 15 amino acids. Germline loops: CDR1 LGHDT, CDR2 YNNKEL (reference sequence).

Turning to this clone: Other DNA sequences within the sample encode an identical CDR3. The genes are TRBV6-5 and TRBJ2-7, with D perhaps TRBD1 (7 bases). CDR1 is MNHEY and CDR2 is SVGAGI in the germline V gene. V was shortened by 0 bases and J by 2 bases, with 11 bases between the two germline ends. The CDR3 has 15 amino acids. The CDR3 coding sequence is TGTGCCAGCAGTTACTCGGCAGGGGGGACCTACGAGCAGTACTTC. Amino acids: CASSYSAGGTYEQYF.

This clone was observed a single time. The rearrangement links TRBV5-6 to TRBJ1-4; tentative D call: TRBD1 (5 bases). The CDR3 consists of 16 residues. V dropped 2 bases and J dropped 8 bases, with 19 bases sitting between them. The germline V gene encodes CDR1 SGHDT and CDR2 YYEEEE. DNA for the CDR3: TGTGCCAGCAGCTTTGGGGTCCCGCAGGGTAACGAAAAACTGTTTTTT. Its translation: CASSFGVPQGNEKLFF.

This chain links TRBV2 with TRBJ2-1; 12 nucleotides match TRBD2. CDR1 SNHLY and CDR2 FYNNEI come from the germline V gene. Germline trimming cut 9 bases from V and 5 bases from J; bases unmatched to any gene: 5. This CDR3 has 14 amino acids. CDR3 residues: CASRLAGVHNEQFF. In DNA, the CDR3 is TGTGCCAGTAGACTAGCGGGGGTACACAATGAGCAGTTCTTC. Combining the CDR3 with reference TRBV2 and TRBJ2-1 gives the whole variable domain EPEVTQTPSHQVTQMGQEVILRCVPISNHLYFYWYRQILGQKVEFLVSFYNNEISEKSEIFDDQFSVERPDGSNFTLKIRSTKLEDSAMYFCASRLAGVHNEQFFGPGTRLTVL.

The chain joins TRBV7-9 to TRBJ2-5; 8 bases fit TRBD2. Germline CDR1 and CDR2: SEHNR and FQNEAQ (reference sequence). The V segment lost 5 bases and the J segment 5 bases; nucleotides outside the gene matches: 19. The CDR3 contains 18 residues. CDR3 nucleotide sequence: TGTGCCAGCAGCCTTACAGGAGCAAGCGGGGGTGGGGTCGAGACCCAGTACTTC. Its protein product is CASSLTGASGGGVETQYF.

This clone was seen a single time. CDR3 protein: CASSEWADTTYQPQHF. The CDR3 coding sequence is TGTGCCAGCAGTGAATGGGCAGACACCACATATCAGCCCCAGCATTTT. The chain recombines TRBV6-1 with TRBJ1-5, with D hard to call. V was trimmed by 2 bases and J by 5 bases, leaving 16 bases between them. The CDR3 covers 16 residues. Per the germline V gene, CDR1 is MNHNS and CDR2 is SASEGT.

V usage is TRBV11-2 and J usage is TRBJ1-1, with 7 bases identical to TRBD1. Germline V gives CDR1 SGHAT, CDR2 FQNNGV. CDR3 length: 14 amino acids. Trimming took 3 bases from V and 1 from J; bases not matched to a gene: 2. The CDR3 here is CASSLTGWNTEAFF. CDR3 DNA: TGTGCCAGCAGCTTGACAGGGTGGAACACTGAAGCTTTCTTT.

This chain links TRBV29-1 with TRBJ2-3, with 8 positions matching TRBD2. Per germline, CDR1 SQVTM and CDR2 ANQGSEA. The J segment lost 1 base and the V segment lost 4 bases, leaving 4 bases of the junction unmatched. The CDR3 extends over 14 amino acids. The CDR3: CSVVFGRGTDTQYF. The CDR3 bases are TGCAGCGTTGTATTCGGGAGGGGCACAGATACGCAGTATTTT.